This T cell receptor beta chain was sequenced during a study of cytomegalovirus exposure and HLA in healthy donors. Researchers ran the PCR with 60 Vbeta and 13 Jbeta primers. The protocol was immunoSEQ multiplex PCR, while the TCRdb copy is restricted to in-frame clones and leaves out a portion. The table shows about 120,000 clones, with roughly 80% occurring only once. Study outcomes and limitations: Most of the TCR beta V segments (in an earlier analysis) were productive either about 87% or about 30% of the time. In a later analysis, at a false discovery rate of 0.05, some 15,000 TCR beta sequences were associated with HLA alleles. For most TCR sequences rarity was the rule, although some public TCRs occurred in many donors.

Healthy bone marrow donors formed the donor group. This CDR3 contains 20 residues. Per germline, CDR1 SGHTS and CDR2 YDEGEE. V dropped 1 base and J dropped 3 bases, with 26 bases sitting between them. With regard to this clone: Its specificity is unknown.

The sequence was collected from a female donor in good health and CMV-seropositive. The source material was PBMCs. The chain has TRBV5-8 and TRBJ1-5; possibly TRBD1 for D (6 bases). CDR3 in amino acids: CASSLSGGSSISGYNQPQHF. The CDR3, as DNA: TGTGCCAGCAGCTTGAGTGGGGGCAGTAGCATCAGTGGTTACAATCAGCCCCAGCATTTT.